This T cell receptor (beta chain) was documented in a study of T cells in Graves' hyperthyroidism and ophthalmopathy (dated by TCRdb to between 2018 and 2020). Turning to the overall study: Peripheral blood was sampled at the time of initial diagnosis, prior to any treatment. A discovery cohort of approximately 100 patients, about 40 with Graves' ophthalmopathy and 55 to 60 with stable Graves' hyperthyroidism, was used to find distinguishing TCR V-J signatures. Prospective prediction of ophthalmopathy was tested in an independent validation cohort of fewer than 20 hyperthyroidism patients and 17 patients who later progressed to ophthalmopathy. The 100 or so discovery patients were divided at random into training and test sets in a 7:3 ratio. The study also compared thyroid tissue and blood T-cell repertoires from several Graves' hyperthyroidism patients. Following sampling, methimazole starting at 30 mg daily was given to hyperthyroidism patients, and high-dose intravenous methylprednisolone was given to ophthalmopathy patients. The paper reports TCR Vbeta CDR3 sequencing of more than 120 peripheral blood samples: fewer than 50 ophthalmopathy, roughly 74 hyperthyroidism and 17 progressor patients. Overall study outcomes, separate from this receptor: In validation, the model predicted progression to ophthalmopathy a median of approximately 6.6 months before onset, with approximately 71% sensitivity and roughly 72% specificity. No statistical method was used to set the sample size in advance, and investigators knew the group allocation. A model built on a 13 V-J signature distinguished ophthalmopathy from stable hyperthyroidism, reaching about 88% sensitivity and about 81% specificity in cross-validation and 80%/75% in testing. Blood samples also contained most of the expanded thyroid clonotypes (frequency above 0.001), which suggests that blood repertoires may reflect thyroid immune responses.

TCR beta CDR3 regions were amplified from RNA transcripts. The first round of RT-PCR for the TCR CDR3 was performed with the HTBI primer set and the Qiagen OneStep RT-PCR kit. A second multiplex PCR round built the libraries, followed by size selection and purification. Paired-end sequencing of the libraries was performed with 100 bp reads on an Illumina HiSeq2000. From the authors' description of their analysis: SOAPnuke was used to process the raw data, with reads discarded if the reads contained adapters or uncalled bases, had a mean Phred below 15, or lacked an exact constant-primer or identifier match. COPE v1.2.5 was used to merge high-quality paired reads, and clonotypes were defined as unique nucleotide sequences. MiTCR v1.1 was used to align the clonotypes against IMGT TRBV, TRBD and TRBJ reference segments. The analysis included only V-J combinations with a frequency above 0.0001, which together covered around 99% of the repertoires. A TCS score was defined as the ratio between F50 (clonal expansion) and ExV (chaos), using BLOSUM62-based TCRdist between CDR3 peptides within each V-J. Welch's t-statistics and random forest reduced around 520 V-J features to 10 to 15, which were used in a naive Bayes classifier (R e1071). TCRdb reprocessed the public reads (quality trimming at Q25 with fastp, clone calling with MiXCR) and kept in-frame beta chains. Entries that share a CDR3 protein sequence are merged under the most common genes and DNA. In this record, the V and J calls reflect TCRdb's handling and not the investigators' own analysis. For this sample there are around 440,000 distinct CDR3 sequences; around 16% appear just once. The top ten hold roughly 8% of the sample.

Trimming accounts for 6 bases at V and 4 bases at J, while the number of junction bases matched to no gene is 5. Including the terminal cysteine and phenylalanine, the CDR3 comprises 14 residues. This entry keeps only the CDR3 DNA: 42 bases, framed from base 1. This clonotype was counted many times. It lacks a known antigen. No per-base quality is available; no much larger clone lies one base away. Stable Graves' hyperthyroidism was defined as no progression to ophthalmopathy during 18 months of follow-up. The hyperthyroidism patients were between 18 and 65 years old and newly diagnosed, with a disease duration of less than 2 months. Patients with uncontrolled infections, other autoimmune diseases, pregnancy or lactation were excluded. Diagnoses were established on the basis of clinical symptoms, serum thyroxine and TRAb, thyroid ultrasound, and orbital computed tomography. Ficoll-Paque density gradient centrifugation was used to isolate PBMCs from approximately 11 ml of fresh peripheral blood. Total RNA was extracted using Trizol reagent, and RNA quality was assessed on an Agilent 2100 Bioanalyzer.

The material sequenced was blood. The source of this sequence is a woman between 18 and 29 years old with Graves' hyperthyroidism. The chain was built from TRBV12-3 or TRBV12-4 and TRBJ2-3, with 9 bases matching TRBD2. The CDR3 protein: CASSLGGRADTQYF. At the DNA level, the sequence is TGTGCCAGCAGCTTGGGCGGGAGGGCAGATACGCAGTATTTT.